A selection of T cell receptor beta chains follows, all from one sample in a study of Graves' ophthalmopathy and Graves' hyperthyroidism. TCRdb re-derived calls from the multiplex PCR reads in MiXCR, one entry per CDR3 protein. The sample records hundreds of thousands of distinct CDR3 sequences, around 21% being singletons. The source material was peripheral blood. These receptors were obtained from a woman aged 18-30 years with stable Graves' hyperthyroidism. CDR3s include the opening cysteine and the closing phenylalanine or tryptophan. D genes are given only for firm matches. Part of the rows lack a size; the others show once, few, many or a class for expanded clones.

CDR3nt: TGTGCCAGCAGCTCCGGGACGGGAGACGAGCAGTACTTC; CDR3aa: CASSSGTGDEQYF; j_gene: TRBJ2-7; v_gene: TRBV6-5; d_gene: NA; abundance: many
CDR3nt: TGCAGTGCTAGCACGCCAGTGAGCAATCAGCCCCAGCATTTT; CDR3aa: CSASTPVSNQPQHF; j_gene: TRBJ1-5; v_gene: TRBV20-1; d_gene: NA; abundance: many
CDR3nt: TGCAGCGTGGAACCGGACAGGGGTTCGATGCGGGAGACCTACGAGCAGTACTTC; CDR3aa: CSVEPDRGSMRETYEQYF; j_gene: TRBJ2-7; v_gene: TRBV29-1; d_gene: TRBD1; abundance: many
CDR3nt: TGTGCCAGCAGTTCCCCAGGACTATCCAGCCCGGGTTACGAGCAGTACTTC; CDR3aa: CASSSPGLSSPGYEQYF; j_gene: TRBJ2-7; v_gene: TRBV12-3/TRBV12-4; d_gene: NA; abundance: many
CDR3nt: TGTGCCAGCACCACGGGGGGGGCAACTGAAGCTTGCTTT; CDR3aa: CASTTGGATEACF; j_gene: TRBJ1-1; v_gene: TRBV12-3/TRBV12-4; d_gene: NA; abundance: NA
CDR3nt: TGCAGTGCCGTTAAGGAGAACTCCTATGGCTACACCTTC; CDR3aa: CSAVKENSYGYTF; j_gene: TRBJ1-2; v_gene: TRBV20-1; d_gene: NA; abundance: many
CDR3nt: TGTGCCGAGGCGAGCGGGCCGAACACCGGGGAGCTGTTTTTT; CDR3aa: CAEASGPNTGELFF; j_gene: TRBJ2-2; v_gene: TRBV2; d_gene: NA; abundance: many
CDR3nt: TGTGCCAGCAGTCCAACAGGGCTATGGGAGCTGTTTTTT; CDR3aa: CASSPTGLWELFF; j_gene: TRBJ2-2; v_gene: TRBV6-2/TRBV6-3; d_gene: NA; abundance: few
CDR3nt: TGTGCCAGCCTTAGAGGGAGGGGGGTTACGGAGACCCAGTACTTC; CDR3aa: CASLRGRGVTETQYF; j_gene: TRBJ2-5; v_gene: TRBV2; d_gene: NA; abundance: many
CDR3nt: TGTGCCAGCAGTTACTTGGACAGGGGATTCTATGGCTACACCTTC; CDR3aa: CASSYLDRGFYGYTF; j_gene: TRBJ1-2; v_gene: TRBV6-5; d_gene: TRBD1; abundance: many
CDR3nt: TGTGCCAGCAGTCTGGACAGCCCCGAAGGGGTCCAAGAGACCCAGTACTTC; CDR3aa: CASSLDSPEGVQETQYF; j_gene: TRBJ2-5; v_gene: TRBV28; d_gene: NA; abundance: many
CDR3nt: TGTGCCTGGAGTGATGGCAGGGTATATGGCTACACCTTC; CDR3aa: CAWSDGRVYGYTF; j_gene: TRBJ1-2; v_gene: TRBV30; d_gene: NA; abundance: many
CDR3nt: TGCAGCGTTGCCCCGCGAACAGGGACCTACGAGCAGTACTTC; CDR3aa: CSVAPRTGTYEQYF; j_gene: TRBJ2-7; v_gene: TRBV29-1; d_gene: NA; abundance: NA
CDR3nt: TGTGCCAGCTCAGCTCGGACAGGCAGGGAGACCCAGTACTTC; CDR3aa: CASSARTGRETQYF; j_gene: TRBJ2-5; v_gene: TRBV18; d_gene: TRBD1; abundance: NA
CDR3nt: TGTGCCAGCACCAGGGACAGGGGAAGGACGACCCAGTACTTC; CDR3aa: CASTRDRGRTTQYF; j_gene: TRBJ2-5; v_gene: TRBV6-1; d_gene: TRBD1; abundance: NA
CDR3nt: TGTGCCAGCAGTCGGTCGGACAGGGGTAATACTGAAGCTTTCTTT; CDR3aa: CASSRSDRGNTEAFF; j_gene: TRBJ1-1; v_gene: TRBV27; d_gene: TRBD1; abundance: many
CDR3nt: TGTGCCAGCATCCGCGGCAGCATGAACACTGAAGCTTTCTTT; CDR3aa: CASIRGSMNTEAFF; j_gene: TRBJ1-1; v_gene: TRBV6-1; d_gene: NA; abundance: NA
CDR3nt: TGTGCCAGCAGCCCGGCCCATATTGAGACCCAGTACTTC; CDR3aa: CASSPAHIETQYF; j_gene: TRBJ2-5; v_gene: TRBV27; d_gene: NA; abundance: many
CDR3nt: TGTGCCAGCAGTGTTGCAGCAGGGGCTGAAGCTTTCTTT; CDR3aa: CASSVAAGAEAFF; j_gene: TRBJ1-1; v_gene: TRBV6-1; d_gene: NA; abundance: NA
CDR3nt: TGCAGTGCTAGGGGGGGGGCGGACCCTACTGAGACCCAGTACTTC; CDR3aa: CSARGGADPTETQYF; j_gene: TRBJ2-5; v_gene: TRBV20-1; d_gene: NA; abundance: many
CDR3nt: TGTGCCAGCAGTACCGGGACAGGGGTCCAAGGCTATGGCTACACCTTC; CDR3aa: CASSTGTGVQGYGYTF; j_gene: TRBJ1-2; v_gene: TRBV9; d_gene: TRBD1; abundance: many
CDR3nt: TGTGCCTCTGGGATTAGCGGCTACGATCAGTACTTC; CDR3aa: CASGISGYDQYF; j_gene: TRBJ2-7; v_gene: TRBV3-1; d_gene: NA; abundance: NA
CDR3nt: TGTGCCAGCAGCTTAGACCAAAGGCAGCCCCAGCATTTT; CDR3aa: CASSLDQRQPQHF; j_gene: TRBJ1-5; v_gene: TRBV7-2; d_gene: NA; abundance: many
CDR3nt: TGTGCCAGCAGCTCCTGGAGGGCCCTGAAATACGAGCAGTACTTC; CDR3aa: CASSSWRALKYEQYF; j_gene: TRBJ2-7; v_gene: TRBV28; d_gene: NA; abundance: many
CDR3nt: TGCGCCAGCAGCCAAGGACAGGGCGCCTATGGCTACACCTTC; CDR3aa: CASSQGQGAYGYTF; j_gene: TRBJ1-2; v_gene: TRBV5-1; d_gene: TRBD1; abundance: NA
CDR3nt: TGCGCCAGCAGCCAAGATCGAGCGGGAGCCCCGGTTCGGTACTTC; CDR3aa: CASSQDRAGAPVRYF; j_gene: TRBJ2-7; v_gene: TRBV4-3; d_gene: TRBD2; abundance: few
CDR3nt: TGTGCCACCGAAGGTTCTAATCAGGGTTCTAGCAATCAGCCCCAGCATTTT; CDR3aa: CATEGSNQGSSNQPQHF; j_gene: TRBJ1-5; v_gene: TRBV28; d_gene: NA; abundance: many
CDR3nt: TGTGCCAGCAGTGGGGGGACTAGCAGTCCCTACGAGCAGTACTTC; CDR3aa: CASSGGTSSPYEQYF; j_gene: TRBJ2-7; v_gene: TRBV12-3/TRBV12-4; d_gene: TRBD2; abundance: NA
CDR3nt: TGTGCCAGCAGTGACCCTGGACAGGGGCTTGATCAGCCCCAGCATTTT; CDR3aa: CASSDPGQGLDQPQHF; j_gene: TRBJ1-5; v_gene: TRBV6-1; d_gene: TRBD1; abundance: many
CDR3nt: TGCGCCAGCAGTGGGGATAGGTACGGCGAGCAGTACTTC; CDR3aa: CASSGDRYGEQYF; j_gene: TRBJ2-7; v_gene: TRBV10-1; d_gene: NA; abundance: many
CDR3nt: TGTGCCAGCAGCTTAGGTCGGTTGGGGCGAACCCAAGAGACCCAGTACTTC; CDR3aa: CASSLGRLGRTQETQYF; j_gene: TRBJ2-5; v_gene: TRBV11-2; d_gene: NA; abundance: many
CDR3nt: TGTGCCAGCAGTTCCGGACAGGTAGCGTACTTC; CDR3aa: CASSSGQVAYF; j_gene: TRBJ2-7; v_gene: TRBV7-6; d_gene: TRBD1; abundance: NA
CDR3nt: TGTGCCAGCGATCCTTCTGGGGGGAAGAACACTGAAGCTTTCTTT; CDR3aa: CASDPSGGKNTEAFF; j_gene: TRBJ1-1; v_gene: TRBV6-1; d_gene: NA; abundance: many
CDR3nt: TGTGCCAGCAGCCCTTGGACTAGCGAAGAGACCCAGTACTTC; CDR3aa: CASSPWTSEETQYF; j_gene: TRBJ2-5; v_gene: TRBV12-3/TRBV12-4; d_gene: TRBD2; abundance: many
CDR3nt: TGTGCCAGCAGGGTACAAGCGGGAGTGTACGAGCAGTACTTC; CDR3aa: CASRVQAGVYEQYF; j_gene: TRBJ2-7; v_gene: TRBV2; d_gene: TRBD2; abundance: many
CDR3nt: TGTGCCAGCAGTTTATTCGGGGTTGGGTCGACCCAGTACTTC; CDR3aa: CASSLFGVGSTQYF; j_gene: TRBJ2-5; v_gene: TRBV27; d_gene: NA; abundance: many
CDR3nt: TGTGCCAGCAGTTACGGCACAAGCTCCTACAATGAGCAGTTCTTC; CDR3aa: CASSYGTSSYNEQFF; j_gene: TRBJ2-1; v_gene: TRBV6-5; d_gene: NA; abundance: many
CDR3nt: TGTGCCAGCAGTTACGGCTCCGAGGGCGGCTACACCTTC; CDR3aa: CASSYGSEGGYTF; j_gene: TRBJ1-2; v_gene: TRBV6-5; d_gene: NA; abundance: many
CDR3nt: TGCGCCAGCAGCTTGGACGGGACAGTCTACGAGCAGTACTTC; CDR3aa: CASSLDGTVYEQYF; j_gene: TRBJ2-7; v_gene: TRBV5-1; d_gene: TRBD1; abundance: many
CDR3nt: TGCAGTGCTAGAAGGAGAGGGGGAGGGATACACGAGCAGTACTTC; CDR3aa: CSARRRGGGIHEQYF; j_gene: TRBJ2-7; v_gene: TRBV20-1; d_gene: NA; abundance: many
CDR3nt: TGTGCCACCAGCAGAGATCGACAGGCCCATTATGGCTACATATTC; CDR3aa: CATSRDRQAHYGYIF; j_gene: TRBJ1-2; v_gene: TRBV15; d_gene: NA; abundance: NA
CDR3nt: TGTGCCAGCAGTTTTACAGGCGGCGGGTCTGGGGCCAACGTCCTGACTTTC; CDR3aa: CASSFTGGGSGANVLTF; j_gene: TRBJ2-6; v_gene: TRBV12-3/TRBV12-4; d_gene: NA; abundance: NA
CDR3nt: TGTGCCAGTAGTCGACGGCCGAACACTGAAGCTTTCTTT; CDR3aa: CASSRRPNTEAFF; j_gene: TRBJ1-1; v_gene: TRBV19; d_gene: NA; abundance: few
CDR3nt: TGTGCCAGCAGTGAAGTACCCAGATATGGGGAAGCTTTCTTT; CDR3aa: CASSEVPRYGEAFF; j_gene: TRBJ1-1; v_gene: TRBV6-1; d_gene: NA; abundance: many
CDR3nt: TGTGCCAGTCACCGGGGGGGGTTAAGTCACGTAGAAGCTTTCTTT; CDR3aa: CASHRGGLSHVEAFF; j_gene: TRBJ1-1; v_gene: TRBV19; d_gene: NA; abundance: many
CDR3nt: TGTGCCACCTCGGGCAACAGGGGACCAGAGACCCAGTACTTC; CDR3aa: CATSGNRGPETQYF; j_gene: TRBJ2-5; v_gene: TRBV24-1; d_gene: TRBD1; abundance: many
CDR3nt: TGCGCCAGCAGCCAAGCTTCCTCGGGAGCCTACGAGCAGTACTTC; CDR3aa: CASSQASSGAYEQYF; j_gene: TRBJ2-7; v_gene: TRBV4-1; d_gene: NA; abundance: many
CDR3nt: TGTGCCAGCAACTTCGTGAGCTACACCTTC; CDR3aa: CASNFVSYTF; j_gene: TRBJ1-2; v_gene: TRBV27; d_gene: NA; abundance: many
CDR3nt: TGTGCCACCCAGCGGGAAGGGCAAGAGACCCAGTACTTC; CDR3aa: CATQREGQETQYF; j_gene: TRBJ2-5; v_gene: TRBV6-1; d_gene: TRBD2; abundance: NA